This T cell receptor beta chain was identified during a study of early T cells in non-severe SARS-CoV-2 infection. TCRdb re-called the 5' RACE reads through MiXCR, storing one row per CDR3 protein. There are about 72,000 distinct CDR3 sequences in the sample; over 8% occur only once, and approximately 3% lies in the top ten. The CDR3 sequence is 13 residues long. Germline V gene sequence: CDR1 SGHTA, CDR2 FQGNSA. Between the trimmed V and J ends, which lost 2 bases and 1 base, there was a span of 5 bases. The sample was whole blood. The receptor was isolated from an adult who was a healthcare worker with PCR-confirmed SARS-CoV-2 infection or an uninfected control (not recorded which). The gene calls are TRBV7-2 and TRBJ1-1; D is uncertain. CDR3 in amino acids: CASSLTPNTEAFF. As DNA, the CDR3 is TGTGCCAGCAGCTTAACCCCGAACACTGAAGCTTTCTTT.